A selection of T cell receptor beta chains follows, all from one sample in a study of T cells in narcolepsy. Clones were read by immunoSEQ multiplex PCR, and TCRdb kept only the in-frame ones, dropping some. The table includes roughly 27,000 clones, 86% detected once. The sample consisted of CD45RA- memory CD4+ T cells from PBMCs. These receptors all come from a human donor with narcolepsy. The CDR3 runs from the conserved cysteine through the conserved F or W. Each record gives: clone size, D gene, CDR3 length, J gene, V gene, CDR3 protein, CDR3 DNA. D genes are given only for firm matches. Clone size appears in some rows only: once, few, many, or a class for an expanded clone.

clone size: few
D gene: TRBD1
CDR3 length: 12
J gene: TRBJ1-1
V gene: TRBV19
CDR3 protein: CATQGADTEAFF
CDR3 DNA: TGTGCCACGCAGGGGGCTGACACTGAAGCTTTCTTT

clone size: .
D gene: .
CDR3 length: 15
J gene: TRBJ2-3
V gene: TRBV6-4
CDR3 protein: CASSITGTSTDTQYF
CDR3 DNA: TGTGCCAGCAGCATAACGGGGACTAGCACAGATACGCAGTATTTT

clone size: once
D gene: .
CDR3 length: 16
J gene: TRBJ2-7
V gene: TRBV11-2
CDR3 protein: CASSSPDSSNSYEQYF
CDR3 DNA: TGTGCCAGCAGCTCCCCGGACAGCTCAAACTCCTACGAGCAGTACTTC

clone size: .
D gene: TRBD1
CDR3 length: 13
J gene: TRBJ2-7
V gene: TRBV5-1
CDR3 protein: CASSLIGGDEQYF
CDR3 DNA: TGCGCCAGCAGCTTGATAGGGGGCGACGAGCAGTACTTC

clone size: .
D gene: TRBD2
CDR3 length: 16
J gene: TRBJ2-3
V gene: TRBV5-4
CDR3 protein: CASSKTSGGRIDTQYF
CDR3 DNA: TGTGCCAGCAGTAAGACTAGCGGGGGTCGGATAGATACGCAGTATTTT

clone size: .
D gene: TRBD1
CDR3 length: 16
J gene: TRBJ2-7
V gene: TRBV18
CDR3 protein: CASSPVAQGKSYEQYF
CDR3 DNA: TGTGCCAGCTCACCAGTCGCACAGGGGAAATCCTACGAGCAGTACTTC

clone size: .
D gene: .
CDR3 length: 15
J gene: TRBJ1-3
V gene: TRBV6-1
CDR3 protein: CATNRLGGSGNTIYF
CDR3 DNA: TGTGCCACAAACAGGTTGGGAGGCTCTGGAAACACCATATATTTT

clone size: .
D gene: .
CDR3 length: 15
J gene: TRBJ2-5
V gene: TRBV5-1
CDR3 protein: CASSFEDIKVGTQYF
CDR3 DNA: TGCGCCAGCAGCTTTGAGGACATCAAGGTTGGGACCCAGTACTTC

clone size: .
D gene: .
CDR3 length: 14
J gene: TRBJ2-1
V gene: TRBV4-2
CDR3 protein: CASSQGDVAYEQFF
CDR3 DNA: TGTGCCAGCAGCCAAGGAGACGTCGCCTATGAGCAGTTCTTC

clone size: .
D gene: TRBD1
CDR3 length: 14
J gene: TRBJ2-2
V gene: TRBV6-4
CDR3 protein: CASRNTGGTGELFF
CDR3 DNA: TGTGCCAGCAGAAACACAGGGGGCACCGGGGAGCTGTTTTTT

clone size: .
D gene: TRBD1
CDR3 length: 15
J gene: TRBJ1-1
V gene: TRBV6-5
CDR3 protein: CASSYRRTGNTEAFF
CDR3 DNA: TGTGCCAGCAGTTACCGGAGGACAGGGAACACTGAAGCTTTCTTT

clone size: .
D gene: TRBD1
CDR3 length: 16
J gene: TRBJ2-2
V gene: TRBV10-2
CDR3 protein: CASRPGDRGATGELFF
CDR3 DNA: TGCGCCAGCCGGCCCGGGGACAGGGGAGCCACCGGGGAGCTGTTTTTT

clone size: .
D gene: .
CDR3 length: 13
J gene: TRBJ1-5
V gene: TRBV5-1
CDR3 protein: CASSLQEGQPQHF
CDR3 DNA: TGCGCCAGCAGCTTGCAGGAGGGGCAGCCCCAGCATTTT

clone size: .
D gene: .
CDR3 length: 13
J gene: TRBJ1-4
V gene: TRBV5-5
CDR3 protein: CASSLNPGEKLFF
CDR3 DNA: TGTGCCAGCAGCTTGAATCCGGGTGAAAAACTGTTTTTT

clone size: few
D gene: TRBD1
CDR3 length: 11
J gene: TRBJ1-3
V gene: TRBV20-1
CDR3 protein: CSAQGQSTIYF
CDR3 DNA: TGCAGTGCCCAGGGACAGTCCACCATATATTTT

clone size: once
D gene: TRBD2
CDR3 length: 16
J gene: TRBJ2-3
V gene: TRBV2
CDR3 protein: CASSDLSGSGVDTQYF
CDR3 DNA: TGTGCCAGCAGTGATTTATCGGGTAGCGGGGTAGATACGCAGTATTTT

clone size: .
D gene: .
CDR3 length: 13
J gene: TRBJ1-1
V gene: TRBV15
CDR3 protein: CATGKGQSTEAFF
CDR3 DNA: TGTGCCACCGGGAAGGGGCAGTCCACTGAAGCTTTCTTT

clone size: .
D gene: .
CDR3 length: 13
J gene: TRBJ2-1
V gene: TRBV7-9
CDR3 protein: CASSTFDRNEQFF
CDR3 DNA: TGTGCCAGCAGCACCTTCGACAGAAATGAGCAGTTCTTC

clone size: .
D gene: .
CDR3 length: 13
J gene: TRBJ1-3
V gene: TRBV10-3
CDR3 protein: CATIRDGGNTIYF
CDR3 DNA: TGTGCCACCATCCGCGACGGTGGAAACACCATATATTTT

clone size: .
D gene: .
CDR3 length: 13
J gene: TRBJ1-5
V gene: TRBV11-2
CDR3 protein: CASSWDPGQPQHF
CDR3 DNA: TGTGCCAGCAGTTGGGACCCCGGGCAGCCCCAGCATTTT

clone size: .
D gene: TRBD2
CDR3 length: 15
J gene: TRBJ2-1
V gene: TRBV10-1
CDR3 protein: CASSESGRGVNEQFF
CDR3 DNA: TGCGCCAGCAGTGAGTCGGGACGGGGGGTCAATGAGCAGTTCTTC

clone size: .
D gene: .
CDR3 length: 13
J gene: TRBJ1-2
V gene: TRBV2
CDR3 protein: CASSEEDVRGYTF
CDR3 DNA: TGTGCCAGCAGTGAAGAGGATGTCCGAGGCTACACCTTC

clone size: once
D gene: .
CDR3 length: 13
J gene: TRBJ1-5
V gene: TRBV6-1
CDR3 protein: CASSVWDSQPQHF
CDR3 DNA: TGTGCCAGCAGTGTCTGGGATAGTCAGCCCCAGCATTTT

clone size: .
D gene: .
CDR3 length: 16
J gene: TRBJ1-2
V gene: TRBV6-6
CDR3 protein: CASSYSPGLKDYGYTF
CDR3 DNA: TGTGCCAGCAGTTACTCCCCGGGGTTGAAAGACTATGGCTACACCTTC

clone size: .
D gene: .
CDR3 length: 14
J gene: TRBJ1-3
V gene: TRBV25-1
CDR3 protein: CASSEWVSGNTIYF
CDR3 DNA: TGTGCCAGCAGTGAATGGGTGTCTGGAAACACCATATATTTT

clone size: few
D gene: .
CDR3 length: 14
J gene: TRBJ2-5
V gene: TRBV11-2
CDR3 protein: CASSLSSPGETQYF
CDR3 DNA: TGTGCCAGCAGTTTGTCAAGCCCCGGGGAGACCCAGTACTTC

clone size: .
D gene: TRBD2
CDR3 length: 17
J gene: TRBJ2-3
V gene: TRBV18
CDR3 protein: CASSPPLAGGSTDTQYF
CDR3 DNA: TGTGCCAGCTCACCACCCTTAGCGGGGGGTTCCACAGATACGCAGTATTTT

clone size: .
D gene: .
CDR3 length: 14
J gene: TRBJ1-1
V gene: TRBV19
CDR3 protein: CASRDKFRDTEAFF
CDR3 DNA: TGTGCCAGCCGGGACAAATTTCGTGACACTGAAGCTTTCTTT

clone size: .
D gene: TRBD2
CDR3 length: 15
J gene: TRBJ2-3
V gene: TRBV9
CDR3 protein: CASSVGASGVDTQYF
CDR3 DNA: TGTGCCAGCAGCGTAGGAGCTAGCGGGGTGGATACGCAGTATTTT

clone size: once
D gene: .
CDR3 length: 16
J gene: TRBJ2-2
V gene: TRBV4-1
CDR3 protein: CASSQVPGAGTGELFF
CDR3 DNA: TGCGCCAGCAGCCAAGTCCCGGGGGCAGGCACCGGGGAGCTGTTTTTT

clone size: .
D gene: .
CDR3 length: 17
J gene: TRBJ2-3
V gene: TRBV5-1
CDR3 protein: CASSLDPVTAGTDTQYF
CDR3 DNA: TGCGCCAGCAGCTTGGACCCCGTGACAGCCGGCACAGATACGCAGTATTTT

clone size: .
D gene: .
CDR3 length: 14
J gene: TRBJ1-5
V gene: TRBV19
CDR3 protein: CASSIDTGNQPQHF
CDR3 DNA: TGTGCCAGTAGTATTGATACCGGGAATCAGCCCCAGCATTTT

clone size: few
D gene: .
CDR3 length: 14
J gene: TRBJ1-1
V gene: TRBV9
CDR3 protein: CASSARDGDTEAFF
CDR3 DNA: TGTGCCAGCAGCGCCAGAGACGGTGACACTGAAGCTTTCTTT

clone size: .
D gene: .
CDR3 length: 13
J gene: TRBJ2-1
V gene: TRBV2
CDR3 protein: CASSVRYYNEQFF
CDR3 DNA: TGTGCCAGCAGTGTCCGGTACTACAATGAGCAGTTCTTC

clone size: few
D gene: TRBD1
CDR3 length: 14
J gene: TRBJ2-1
V gene: TRBV29-1
CDR3 protein: CSVAGQASYNEQFF
CDR3 DNA: TGCAGCGTTGCAGGACAGGCGTCCTACAATGAGCAGTTCTTC

clone size: .
D gene: .
CDR3 length: 14
J gene: TRBJ2-5
V gene: TRBV6-1
CDR3 protein: CASTTGGREETQYF
CDR3 DNA: TGTGCCAGCACTACCGGGGGGCGGGAGGAGACCCAGTACTTC

clone size: .
D gene: TRBD1
CDR3 length: 15
J gene: TRBJ2-7
V gene: TRBV11-2
CDR3 protein: CASSLGAGGVYEQYF
CDR3 DNA: TGTGCCAGCAGCTTAGGGGCAGGGGGAGTATACGAGCAGTACTTC

clone size: .
D gene: .
CDR3 length: 13
J gene: TRBJ2-3
V gene: TRBV10-2
CDR3 protein: CASRGTVTDTQYF
CDR3 DNA: TGCGCCAGCAGGGGGACTGTCACAGATACGCAGTATTTT

clone size: .
D gene: .
CDR3 length: 14
J gene: TRBJ2-4
V gene: TRBV19
CDR3 protein: CASSVTGAKNIQYF
CDR3 DNA: TGTGCCAGTAGTGTCACTGGGGCCAAAAACATTCAGTACTTC

clone size: .
D gene: .
CDR3 length: 15
J gene: TRBJ2-3
V gene: TRBV18
CDR3 protein: CASSQGQPSTDTQYF
CDR3 DNA: TGTGCCAGCTCACAAGGACAGCCTAGCACAGATACGCAGTATTTT

clone size: .
D gene: .
CDR3 length: 14
J gene: TRBJ1-4
V gene: TRBV4-1
CDR3 protein: CASSQIAVVEKLFF
CDR3 DNA: TGCGCCAGCAGCCAAATAGCGGTGGTTGAAAAACTGTTTTTT

clone size: .
D gene: .
CDR3 length: 16
J gene: TRBJ2-3
V gene: TRBV4-2
CDR3 protein: CASSQENYLSLDTQYF
CDR3 DNA: TGTGCCAGCAGCCAAGAAAACTACCTTTCGTTAGATACGCAGTATTTT

clone size: .
D gene: .
CDR3 length: 14
J gene: TRBJ1-2
V gene: TRBV6-6
CDR3 protein: CASTRGTGTYGYTF
CDR3 DNA: TGTGCCAGCACCAGAGGGACCGGGACCTATGGCTACACCTTC

clone size: .
D gene: TRBD1
CDR3 length: 14
J gene: TRBJ1-1
V gene: TRBV7-9
CDR3 protein: CASSVQGGNTEAFF
CDR3 DNA: TGTGCCAGCAGCGTACAGGGGGGTAACACTGAAGCTTTCTTT

clone size: .
D gene: .
CDR3 length: 14
J gene: TRBJ1-2
V gene: TRBV28
CDR3 protein: CASSLAGAFYGYTF
CDR3 DNA: TGTGCCAGCAGTTTAGCCGGGGCCTTCTATGGCTACACCTTC

clone size: few
D gene: .
CDR3 length: 16
J gene: TRBJ1-4
V gene: TRBV27
CDR3 protein: CASSLGQPATNEKLFF
CDR3 DNA: TGTGCCAGCAGTTTGGGGCAGCCCGCAACTAATGAAAAACTGTTTTTT

clone size: .
D gene: TRBD2
CDR3 length: 15
J gene: TRBJ2-2
V gene: TRBV28
CDR3 protein: CASSSSGGATGELFF
CDR3 DNA: TGTGCCAGCAGCTCCAGCGGGGGGGCGACCGGGGAGCTGTTTTTT

clone size: .
D gene: TRBD2
CDR3 length: 16
J gene: TRBJ2-7
V gene: TRBV7-2
CDR3 protein: CASSPAGTSGSYEQYF
CDR3 DNA: TGTGCCAGCAGCCCGGCCGGGACTAGCGGGAGCTACGAGCAGTACTTC

clone size: .
D gene: TRBD1
CDR3 length: 14
J gene: TRBJ1-6
V gene: TRBV5-1
CDR3 protein: CASSSGQDGSSLHF
CDR3 DNA: TGCGCCAGCAGCTCAGGACAGGATGGGTCGTCCCTCCACTTT

clone size: .
D gene: .
CDR3 length: 18
J gene: TRBJ1-5
V gene: TRBV5-1
CDR3 protein: CASSRMMTPGGARDTQHF
CDR3 DNA: TGCGCCAGCAGCCGTATGATGACCCCGGGGGGGGCCAGAGATACGCAGCATTTT

clone size: .
D gene: .
CDR3 length: 16
J gene: TRBJ1-1
V gene: TRBV5-6
CDR3 protein: CASSQPGPRRDTEAFF
CDR3 DNA: TGTGCCAGCAGCCAACCGGGACCCCGGAGGGACACTGAAGCTTTCTTT

clone size: .
D gene: .
CDR3 length: 17
J gene: TRBJ2-2
V gene: TRBV5-1
CDR3 protein: CASSWGTGSPGTGELFF
CDR3 DNA: TGCGCCAGCAGCTGGGGAACCGGGAGTCCGGGCACCGGGGAGCTGTTTTTT